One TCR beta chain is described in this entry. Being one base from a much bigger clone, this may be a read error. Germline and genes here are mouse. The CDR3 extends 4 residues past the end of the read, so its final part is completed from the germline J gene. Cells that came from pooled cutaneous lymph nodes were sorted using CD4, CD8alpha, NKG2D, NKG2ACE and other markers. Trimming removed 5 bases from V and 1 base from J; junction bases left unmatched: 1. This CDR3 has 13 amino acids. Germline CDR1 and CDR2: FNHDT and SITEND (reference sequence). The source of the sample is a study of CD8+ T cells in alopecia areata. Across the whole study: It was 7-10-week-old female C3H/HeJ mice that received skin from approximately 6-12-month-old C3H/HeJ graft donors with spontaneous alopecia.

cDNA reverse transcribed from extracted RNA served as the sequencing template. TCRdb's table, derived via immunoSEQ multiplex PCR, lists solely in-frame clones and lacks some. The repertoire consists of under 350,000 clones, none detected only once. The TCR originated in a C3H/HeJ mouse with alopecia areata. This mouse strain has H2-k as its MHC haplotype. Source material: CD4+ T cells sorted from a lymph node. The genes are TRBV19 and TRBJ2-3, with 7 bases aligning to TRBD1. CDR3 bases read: TGTGCCAGCAGCGACAGGGGTGCAGAA. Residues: CASSDRGAE. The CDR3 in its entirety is CASSDRGAETLYF.